Listed here are 25 T cell receptor beta chains from one sample, sequenced in a study of control samples from healthy donors and cancer patients. The assay was immunoSEQ multiplex PCR, and TCRdb's table has in-frame clones only and misses some. Here the sample spans roughly 70,000 clones, 94% being singletons. Sequencing input: blood. These receptors all come from a woman aged 25 to 39 in good health.

This rearrangement joins TRBV11-2 to TRBJ1-2; D is uncertain. This CDR3 has 15 amino acids. Germline V gives CDR1 SGHAT, CDR2 FQNNGV. The V end was cut by 4 bases, the J end by 0 bases, with 12 bases between. The CDR3: CASSSLRVSNYGYTF. CDR3 sequence (DNA): TGTGCCAGCAGCTCCCTGAGGGTATCTAACTATGGCTACACCTTC. Combining the CDR3 with reference TRBV11-2 and TRBJ1-2 gives the whole variable domain EAGVAQSPRYKIIEKRQSVAFWCNPISGHATLYWYQQILGQGPKLLIQFQNNGVVDDSQLPKDRFSAERLKGVDSTLKIQPAKLEDSAVYLCASSSLRVSNYGYTFGSGTRLTVV.

This clone was detected only once. The rearrangement links TRBV24-1 to TRBJ1-1; perhaps TRBD1 as D (6 bases). Germline assignment: CDR1 KGHDR and CDR2 SFDVKD. Trimming shortened V by 3 bases and J by 5 bases, and 9 bases separated the two germline ends. This CDR3 is built from 13 residues. The CDR3 is CATSDGDKTEAFF. CDR3 coding DNA: TGTGCCACCAGTGATGGGGACAAGACTGAAGCTTTCTTT.

The CDR3 is CASSLDNADTEAFF. The CDR3 DNA is TGCGCCAGCAGCTTGGACAACGCGGACACTGAAGCTTTCTTT. The rearrangement links TRBV5-1 to TRBJ1-1; D uncertain. This CDR3 region has 14 residues. With 0 bases removed from V and 3 bases from J, the gap between germline ends came to 9 bases. The germline gives CDR1 SGHRS, CDR2 YFSETQ.

The sample holds one count of this clone. J is TRBJ1-1 and V is TRBV24-1; unclear D gene. V was pared by 7 bases and J by 0 bases, with 8 bases between. The CDR3 has 13 residues. In germline, CDR1 is KGHDR, CDR2 SFDVKD. The CDR3 sequence: CATSNIMNTEAFF. CDR3 nucleotide sequence: TGTGCCACCAGCAACATTATGAACACTGAAGCTTTCTTT.

The chain recombines TRBV10-1 with TRBJ2-1; D might be TRBD1 (6 bases). Trimming removed 4 bases at V and 1 base at J, with 8 bases between. CDR3 length equals 14 residues. Germline CDR1 and CDR2: WNHNN and SYGVQD (reference sequence). The CDR3 DNA reads as TGCGCCAGCAGTGCGGACAGATCCTACAATGAGCAGTTCTTC. Its translation: CASSADRSYNEQFF.

This rearrangement joins TRBV5-4 to TRBJ1-3; possible D gene TRBD1, 5 bases. The CDR3 contains 15 residues. The germline V and J ends were trimmed by 1 base and 0 bases, with 8 bases remaining between them. Germline-derived CDR1 and CDR2 are SGHNT and YYREEE (reference sequence). The CDR3 sequence is CASSLSTDSGNTIYF. CDR3 DNA: TGTGCCAGCAGCTTGTCGACAGACTCTGGAAACACCATATATTTT.

V is TRBV7-8 and J is TRBJ2-3; 9 nucleotides match TRBD2. Trimming cost V 2 bases and J 4 bases; bases outside gene matches: 4. The CDR3 has 15 amino acids. The germline CDR1 and CDR2 sequences are SGHVS and FQNEAQ. CDR3 in DNA: TGTGCCAGCAGCTTACGACTAGCGGTCCCAGATACGCAGTATTTT. Amino acids: CASSLRLAVPDTQYF.

This clone was detected only once. The J gene is TRBJ1-3, the V gene TRBV11-3; D remains unclear. The CDR3 loop spans 14 amino acids. The V end lost 5 bases, the J end lost 4 bases, and 12 bases lay between the germline ends. The germline V gene has CDR1 SGHNT and CDR2 YENEEA. The CDR3 sequence: CASSPAFLGNTIYF. CDR3 sequence (DNA): TGTGCCAGCAGCCCAGCATTTCTGGGAAACACCATATATTTT.

Here the CDR3 DNA reads TGTGCCAGTAGTACCGGACAGGGGGTTGATCAGCCCCAGCATTTT. It translates to CASSTGQGVDQPQHF. V usage is TRBV19 and J usage is TRBJ1-5, with 10 bases identical to TRBD1. This CDR3 is 15 amino acids long. V trimming: 4 bases; J trimming: 5 bases; junction bases outside the gene matches: 5. From germline, CDR1 is LNHDA and CDR2 SQIVND (reference sequence).

V is TRBV9 and J is TRBJ2-6; TRBD1 aligns across 8 bases. The CDR3 loop spans 17 amino acids. V lost 2 bases to trimming and J lost 4 bases; unmatched junction nucleotides: 8. CDR1 and CDR2 (germline): SGDLS, YYNGEE. CDR3 DNA: TGTGCCAGCAGCGTGGGCAGGGGGCTGAAAGGGGCCAACGTCCTGACTTTC. This codes for CASSVGRGLKGANVLTF.

The rearrangement joins TRBV14 to TRBJ2-7, with D hard to call. The CDR3 loop spans 17 amino acids. Per germline, CDR1 SGHDN and CDR2 FVKESK. V was shortened by 4 bases and J by 2 bases, with 21 bases between the two germline ends. The CDR3 region is CASSREDVRRNPYEQYF. CDR3 DNA sequence: TGTGCCAGCAGCCGAGAAGATGTCAGAAGGAACCCCTACGAGCAGTACTTC.

The genes are TRBV9 and TRBJ1-6; D uncertain. Germline loops: CDR1 SGDLS, CDR2 YYNGEE. This CDR3 is built from 20 residues. Trimming pared 0 bases from V and 0 bases from J, leaving 19 bases between. The CDR3 reads CASSVDRAKETSSYNSPLHF. The CDR3 nucleotides read TGTGCCAGCAGCGTAGATAGGGCAAAGGAAACTAGCTCCTATAATTCACCCCTCCACTTT.

The gene calls are TRBV6-5 and TRBJ1-2; TRBD1 might be the D (5 bases). The V gene's germline CDR1 is MNHEY and CDR2 SVGAGI. V was clipped by 0 bases and J by 4 bases, with 15 bases between them. CDR3 length equals 16 residues. CDR3 DNA sequence: TGTGCCAGCAGTTACTCCGAGGGACGGACCTTCTATGGCTACACCTTC. As protein: CASSYSEGRTFYGYTF.

The chain combines TRBV28 with TRBJ2-3; 7 nucleotides align to TRBD1. Germline V lookup: CDR1 MDHEN, CDR2 SYDVKM. The length of the CDR3 is 15 residues. V shed 7 bases and J 1 base; nucleotides not matched to a gene: 8. CDR3 region: CASTRTGRGTDTQYF. The DNA of the CDR3 is TGTGCCAGCACCCGGACAGGAAGGGGCACAGATACGCAGTATTTT.

The rearrangement uses TRBV19 and TRBJ1-2; D may be TRBD1 (6 bases). Trimming stripped 0 bases from V and 6 bases from J, with 8 bases between. The V gene's germline CDR1 is LNHDA and CDR2 SQIVND (reference sequence). The CDR3 is 13 residues long. The CDR3 is CASSIEAGDGYTF. DNA for the CDR3: TGTGCCAGTAGTATAGAGGCAGGGGATGGCTACACCTTC.

The chain employs TRBV11-2 and TRBJ1-3; D gene unclear. CDR1 and CDR2 from the germline V gene are SGHAT and FQNNGV. The CDR3 loop spans 14 amino acids. Trimming took 0 bases from V and 3 from J, leaving 6 bases between them. CDR3 loop: CASSLDPGGNTIYF. Here the CDR3 DNA reads TGTGCCAGCAGCTTAGATCCCGGTGGAAACACCATATATTTT.

V usage is TRBV4-1 and J usage is TRBJ2-2, with D possibly TRBD2 on 7 matching bases. The CDR3 is made up of 18 amino acids. Between the trimmed V and J ends, which lost 0 bases and 7 bases, there was a span of 21 bases. Germline CDR1 and CDR2: MGHRA and YSYEKL. The CDR3 DNA is TGCGCCAGCAGCCAAGAGCCCCGGAGGGCGGGGGCGGGCGGGGAGCTGTTTTTT. This codes for CASSQEPRRAGAGGELFF.

V usage is TRBV3-1 (or the pseudogene TRBV3-2) and J usage is TRBJ1-2; D is possibly TRBD1 (5 bases). Trimming removed 1 base from V and 5 bases from J, with 8 bases in between. CDR1 LGHDT and CDR2 YNNKEL come from the germline V gene (reference sequence). The CDR3 sequence is 13 residues long. Here the CDR3 DNA reads TGTGCCAGCAGCCAAGCGGGGGTATATGGCTACACCTTC. Its protein is CASSQAGVYGYTF.

The chain employs TRBV27 and TRBJ1-2; D possibly corresponds to TRBD1 (5 bases). The germline V gene has CDR1 MNHEY and CDR2 SMNVEV (reference sequence). The CDR3 sequence is 13 residues long. The germline V and J ends were trimmed by 5 bases and 2 bases, with 9 bases remaining between them. CDR3 region: CASSPQGNYGYTF. In DNA form, the CDR3 reads TGTGCCAGCAGTCCTCAGGGCAACTATGGCTACACCTTC.

The J gene is TRBJ2-5, the V gene TRBV5-1; 9 nucleotides line up with TRBD2. The J segment lost 5 bases and the V segment lost 3 bases, leaving 8 bases of the junction unmatched. Germline CDR1 reads SGHRS; CDR2 reads YFSETQ. The CDR3 length is 15 residues. In nucleotides, the CDR3 is TGCGCCAGCAGCTGGCCTAGCGGGACACCCGAGACCCAGTACTTC. Amino acid sequence: CASSWPSGTPETQYF.

The V and J genes are TRBV7-8 and TRBJ2-2, with 7 bases aligning to TRBD1. Unmatched junction bases numbered 3, after V lost 5 bases and J lost 0 bases. This CDR3 contains 15 residues. From germline, CDR1 is SGHVS and CDR2 FQNEAQ. CDR3 sequence reads: CASSPGQANTGELFF. The CDR3 nucleotides read TGTGCCAGCAGCCCCGGACAGGCGAACACCGGGGAGCTGTTTTTT.

V is TRBV2 and J is TRBJ2-2; D possibly corresponds to TRBD1 (6 bases). V lost 4 bases and J 5 bases, leaving 14 bases between the germline ends. The CDR3 length is 15 residues. Germline V lookup: CDR1 SNHLY, CDR2 FYNNEI. The CDR3 nucleotides read TGTGCCAGCAGTGCGGACAGAGATAAGACCGGGGAGCTGTTTTTT. This codes for CASSADRDKTGELFF.

This chain connects TRBV6-5 to TRBJ1-1; D is possibly TRBD1 (5 bases). The length of the CDR3 is 14 residues. V was shortened by 4 bases and J by 1 base, with 10 bases between the two germline ends. Looked up from germline, CDR1 is MNHEY and CDR2 is SVGAGI. The CDR3 DNA follows: TGTGCCAGCAGTTTGGGACGGAAGAACACTGAAGCTTTCTTT. This codes for CASSLGRKNTEAFF.

V and J are TRBV12-3 or TRBV12-4 and TRBJ1-5; D is perhaps TRBD1 (5 bases). Trimming removed 8 bases from V and 4 bases from J, with 12 bases in between. This CDR3 contains 13 residues. The DNA of the CDR3 is TGTGCCAGCCAGAACGGGGGAAATCAGCCCCAGCATTTT. As protein: CASQNGGNQPQHF.

J is TRBJ2-2 and V is TRBV11-3; a possible D gene is TRBD2 (6 bases). The CDR3 is 15 amino acids. Germline V gene lookup returns CDR1 SGHNT and CDR2 YENEEA. The germline V and J ends were trimmed by 5 bases and 0 bases, with 10 bases remaining between them. CDR3 bases: TGTGCCAGCAGCCAGGTAGCGGCGAACACCGGGGAGCTGTTTTTT. It is translated as CASSQVAANTGELFF.